This TCR beta chain was identified during a study of identifying expanded T cells in peripheral blood. Assay used: immunoSEQ multiplex PCR; TCRdb lists only in-frame clones, some missing. Found here are around 120,000 clones, 85% to 90% of them singletons; the top ten hold about 15%. V was trimmed by 2 bases and J by 8 bases, leaving 12 bases between them. CDR3 length equals 13 residues. Looked up from germline, CDR1 is GTSNPN and CDR2 is SVGIG (reference sequence). The gene calls are TRBV30 and TRBJ1-4; D remains unclear. Material: blood. The receptor was derived from a person aged 18 to 70 in good health. As DNA, the CDR3 is TGTGCCTGGAGTTCGGCCCAAGGGGAAAAACTGTTTTTT. This translates into CAWSSAQGEKLFF.